These T cell receptor beta chains were read from a single sample in a study of T cell responses to AZD1222 COVID-19 vaccine. Generated by immunoSEQ multiplex PCR, the TCRdb table keeps only in-frame clones and is missing some. Here the sample spans some 150,000 clones, more than 85% being singletons. The starting material was peripheral blood, obtained on day 0 of AZD1222 vaccination. The receptors were sampled from an adult in good health. The CDR3 runs from the conserved cysteine through the conserved F or W. D genes are given only for firm matches. The size entry is marked missing in some rows and otherwise reads once, few, many or a size class.

TGTGCCAGCAGCCAAGACAGGGGATGGGCAGATACGCAGTATTTT | CASSQDRGWADTQYF | - | TRBV14 | - | TRBJ2-3
TGCGCCAGCAGCCAAGGGCCAGAAAAACTGTTTTTT | CASSQGPEKLFF | - | TRBV4-3 | - | TRBJ1-4
TGTGCCAGCAGCTTAGCGTGTCCTTGCGACGACAGAAGCTATGGCTACACCTTC | CASSLACPCDDRSYGYTF | - | TRBV7-2 | - | TRBJ1-2
TGTGCCAGCAGCTTCGGGACTAGCGGGGTTGAAAGTGAGCAGTTCTTC | CASSFGTSGVESEQFF | - | TRBV9 | TRBD2 | TRBJ2-1
TGTGCCAGCAGCCCAACCGGCCGACAGTCCACGGTAAATCAGCCCCAGCATTTT | CASSPTGRQSTVNQPQHF | - | TRBV7-8 | - | TRBJ1-5
TGTGCCAGCAGCATACAAACGTCTAAAAGGGAAAAAGCTTTCTTT | CASSIQTSKREKAFF | - | TRBV7-9 | - | TRBJ1-1
TGTGCCTGGAGTGTCGGATACGGCTACACCTTC | CAWSVGYGYTF | - | TRBV30 | - | TRBJ1-2
TGTGCCAGCAGTTACTCGGTTTTCCGGGGTGGCACTGAAGCTTTCTTT | CASSYSVFRGGTEAFF | - | TRBV6-5 | - | TRBJ1-1
TGTGCCAGCAGCTCCCCCCCGCGGCGGGGGTATATCACAGATACGCAGTATTTT | CASSSPPRRGYITDTQYF | - | TRBV7-2 | TRBD2 | TRBJ2-3
TGTGCTAGTGGTTTGGTTAACGATCAGCCCCAGCATTTT | CASGLVNDQPQHF | - | TRBV12-5 | - | TRBJ1-5
TGTGCCAGCACCTCCGGGACTAGCTACGAGCAGTACTTC | CASTSGTSYEQYF | - | TRBV6-5 | TRBD2 | TRBJ2-7
TGTGCCAGCAGCTTGGGCGGCGTTTCACCCCTCCACTTT | CASSLGGVSPLHF | - | TRBV5-6 | - | TRBJ1-6
TGTGCCAGCAGTTACAGTGTGAAGGGCACCGGGGAGCTGTTTTTT | CASSYSVKGTGELFF | - | TRBV6-5 | - | TRBJ2-2
TGTGCCAGCAGCCACAGGGACGGCTACGAGCAGTACTTC | CASSHRDGYEQYF | - | TRBV9 | - | TRBJ2-7
TGTGCCAGCAGAGTAGGGGATAGCAAATGGGAGCAGTTCTTC | CASRVGDSKWEQFF | - | TRBV6-5 | - | TRBJ2-1
TGTGCCAGCAGCCCCCACAGATTAAACACTGAAGCTTTCTTT | CASSPHRLNTEAFF | - | TRBV11-2 | - | TRBJ1-1
TGTGCCAGCAGCCGGGTCGATTCACCCCTCCACTTT | CASSRVDSPLHF | - | TRBV7-9 | - | TRBJ1-6
TGTGCCAGCAGCTTAGAGGGCAGCTCCTACGAGCAGTACTTC | CASSLEGSSYEQYF | once | TRBV7-9 | - | TRBJ2-7